Shown below are 10 T cell receptor beta chains from a single sample sequenced in a study of CD4 T cells in relation to SARS-CoV-2 and coronaviruses. Some clones are missing from TCRdb's copy, which holds only in-frame ones; the method was immunoSEQ multiplex PCR. Of 43,000 or so clones in the sample, around 80% were seen once. These receptors lack a known antigen. Material for sequencing was naive CD4+ T cells from PBMCs, cultured in vitro. Subset: naive CD4+ T cells isolated by negative enrichment. The receptor set was obtained from an adult with COVID-19.

The chain recombines TRBV5-6 with TRBJ2-5, with 7 bases identical to TRBD1. After removal of 2 bases from V and 2 bases from J, the junction contained 9 bases not matched to a gene. The CDR3 sequence is 16 residues long. The germline V gene encodes CDR1 SGHDT and CDR2 YYEEEE. In nucleotides, the CDR3 is TGTGCCAGCAGCTTTTATGAGGGACAGACACAAGAGACCCAGTACTTC. This sequence encodes CASSFYEGQTQETQYF.

DNA for the CDR3: TGTGCCAGTAGTATAGCCCTAGCTGCTTCCTACAATGAGCAGTTCTTC. This encodes CASSIALAASYNEQFF. This chain uses TRBV19 with TRBJ2-1, with D maybe TRBD2 (5 bases). V lost 1 base and J lost 1, with 11 bases in between. From germline, CDR1 is LNHDA and CDR2 SQIVND (reference sequence). The CDR3 is made up of 16 amino acids.

The chain joins TRBV15 to TRBJ2-7, with TRBD2 matching 8 bases. The CDR3 is 18 amino acids. V trimming: 1 base; J trimming: 5 bases; junction bases outside the gene matches: 16. Germline CDR1 LNHNV, CDR2 YYDKDF (reference sequence). The DNA of the CDR3 is TGTGCCACCAGCAGAGGTATATTATTCGGGAGGGCCCTCCACGAGCAGTACTTC. It codes for CATSRGILFGRALHEQYF.

This rearrangement joins TRBV18 to TRBJ2-7; 10 bases line up with TRBD2. The CDR3 is made up of 17 amino acids. V lost 6 bases to trimming and J lost 2 bases; unmatched junction nucleotides: 13. Germline values: CDR1 KGHSH, CDR2 LQKENI. The CDR3, as DNA: TGTGCCAGCTCGACGACCCGGACTAGCGGACGAACCTACGAGCAGTACTTC. It translates to CASSTTRTSGRTYEQYF.

This sequence joins TRBV7-2 and TRBJ1-2; D call uncertain. Germline values: CDR1 SGHTA, CDR2 FQGNSA. CDR3 length equals 17 residues. V lost 2 bases to trimming and J lost 4 bases, with 20 bases between them. The CDR3 spells CASSLLRRQSSSYGYTF. DNA of the CDR3: TGTGCCAGCAGCTTATTAAGGAGGCAGTCCTCTAGCTATGGCTACACCTTC.

CDR3 DNA sequence: TGTGCCAGCAGCGTAGCGGGATCCGGGGAGCTGTTTTTT. Translated, it gives CASSVAGSGELFF. V usage is TRBV9 and J usage is TRBJ2-2; possible D gene TRBD2, 5 bases. Trimming stripped 0 bases from V and 6 bases from J, with 6 bases between. This CDR3 contains 13 residues. Germline loops: CDR1 SGDLS, CDR2 YYNGEE.

The V and J genes are TRBV19 and TRBJ2-1; 10 bases are shared with TRBD2. V gave up 4 bases and J gave up 5 bases; unmatched junction bases: 5. The CDR3 spans 15 residues. Germline-derived CDR1 and CDR2 are LNHDA and SQIVND (reference sequence). CDR3 bases: TGTGCCAGTAGTACCCCCGGGACTAGCGACAATGAGCAGTTCTTC. Translating gives CASSTPGTSDNEQFF.

The chain recombines TRBV11-2 with TRBJ2-1; 9 bases fit TRBD2. With 1 base clipped from V and 2 bases from J, the junction kept 3 bases outside the gene matches. CDR3 length equals 16 residues. Germline CDR1 is SGHAT and CDR2 is FQNNGV. For the CDR3, the DNA is TGTGCCAGCAGCTTAGGAGCTAGCGGGACCTACAATGAGCAGTTCTTC. Its translation: CASSLGASGTYNEQFF.

The table lists this clone with a count of one. The chain employs TRBV28 and TRBJ2-7, with TRBD1 matching over 8 bases. There are 15 residues in the CDR3. V shed 5 bases and J 4 bases; nucleotides not matched to a gene: 10. The V gene's germline CDR1 is MDHEN and CDR2 SYDVKM. CDR3 sequence reads: CASSPGGPALYEQYF. The CDR3 DNA reads TGTGCCAGCAGTCCAGGGGGCCCGGCGTTATACGAGCAGTACTTC. The whole variable domain, filled in from reference TRBV28 and TRBJ2-7, reads DVKVTQSSRYLVKRTGEKVFLECVQDMDHENMFWYRQDPGLGLRLIYFSYDVKMKEKGDIPEGYSVSREKKERFSLILESASTNQTSMYLCASSPGGPALYEQYFGPGTRLTVT.

The chain joins TRBV28 to TRBJ2-7; D gene ambiguous. The CDR3 consists of 12 residues. V lost 5 bases to trimming and J lost 2 bases, with 7 bases between them. Germline CDR1 is MDHEN and CDR2 is SYDVKM. This CDR3 reads CASSLFTYEQYF. The DNA of the CDR3 is TGTGCCAGCAGTCTATTTACCTACGAGCAGTACTTC.